Reported below is one T cell receptor (beta chain). This clonotype has only a few counts. Its antigen has not been determined. Nothing much larger sits one base from this clone, and base qualities are not available. The donors were a few dozen Caucasian individuals from Russia, aged roughly 6 to 100 years, who were systemically healthy. About 10 milliliters of peripheral blood were drawn from each donor into EDTA-treated Vacutainer tubes. Ficoll-Paque density-gradient centrifugation was used to isolate PBMCs, with at least 7 million obtained per sample. Trizol reagent was used to extract total RNA from PBMCs, with at least 6 micrograms per sample. Naive CD45RAhigh/CD27high T cell percentages were measured by flow cytometry on a PBMC aliquot from every donor. The sample comes from a study of blood T cells in healthy people across ages (dated by TCRdb to the mid-2010s). About the full investigation: Template switching captured roughly one uniquely barcoded TCR beta cDNA molecule per two T cells in model experiments. Using the same blood draw, the study looked at two additional independent replicas of 1 million unique cDNA reads for two donors, one aged 18 to 30 and the other aged 80 or older. The donors were split into four age groups: young (average around 15 years), middle-aged (39), aged (roughly 60) and long-lived (about 82). Age-related changes in TCR beta repertoire diversity were measured in the study by deep sequencing normalized with unique cDNA molecular identifiers. What the authors observed across the whole study: As age increased, observed TCR beta diversity per million T cells dropped in a roughly linear way, and a significant reduction was already evident by age about 40. A strong correlation was found between observed TCR beta diversity and the percentage of naive T cells measured by flow cytometry. Estimates of total diversity based on one million sequenced T cells were considered lower bounds and underestimates. The long-lived group showed more naive CD4+ T cells, fewer expanded clones and increased TCR diversity than the aged group, suggesting age selection. Donor CMV infection status was unknown, potentially confounding age-related changes in expanded clonotypes. Conclusive comparison of naive and antigen-experienced compartments was prevented by the profiling of bulk unsorted PBMCs.

The protocol used for the library was 5' RACE. TCRdb names Illumina HiSeq 2500 as the instrument used. A second roughly 6 to 12 cycle PCR used a sample-barcoded 5' primer and a J-beta primer mix. A template-switch 5' adaptor carrying 12 random nucleotides introduced a unique molecular identifier onto each TCR beta cDNA molecule. Each sample yielded at least 2.5 million CDR3-containing paired-end reads. The Mint cDNA synthesis kit, primed by a TRBC-specific oligonucleotide, was used to synthesize first-strand cDNA from all RNA. Following uracil-DNA glycosylase treatment, a first 18-cycle PCR with universal primers M1SS and BC2_uni_R was performed on all cDNA. Processing in the source paper ran as follows. For normalization, 1 million high-quality reads were randomly selected from each sample, with every read carrying a distinct molecular identifier. Instead of being binned into consensus sequences, reads that shared molecular identifiers were thrown out. MiTCR, set to a Q25 quality threshold and the strictest error-elimination algorithm, was used for CDR3 identification, clonotype clustering and error correction. Lower-bound total TCR beta diversity was estimated with a nonparametric unseen species model using Euler transformation. Starting from the raw public reads, TCRdb applied fastp trimming at Q25, assembled clones with MiXCR and retained in-frame beta chains. Rows are combined by CDR3 protein, so each entry shows the most common genes and DNA. The V and J calls here are based on TCRdb, not the publication. The table for this sample lists 550,000 to 650,000 distinct CDR3 sequences; approximately 26% of them were counted only once. Clones ranked in the top ten supply approximately 4% of the sample.

Based on the germline V gene (reference sequence), the CDR1 and CDR2 sequences are LGHDT and YNNKEL. Trimming takes 2 bases off V and 7 bases off J; junction bases not matched to a gene: 9. The CDR3, cysteine through phenylalanine, is 16 amino acids long. Only the CDR3 part of the read is kept: 48 bases, read in frame from the first base. Another study also made use of these data, one on T cells of mothers and their children. Looking at the second paper: Nine systemically healthy Caucasian individuals, comprising three mothers and their six children, were included as donors. cDNA synthesis used all of the extracted RNA, with approximately 1.4 ug of RNA in each 15 ul reaction. Sample barcodes and 2-4 random nucleotides were added via the M1S primer in the second PCR. Over 9.5 million TCR beta CDR3 reads were obtained for each mother, and some 3 million reads were obtained for each child. Thymic selection similarly shapes TCR recombination output in related and unrelated pairs, with minor effect from inherited differences. Related mother-child pairs always showed normalized repertoire overlap that was slightly higher than in unrelated mother-child pairs, though the difference was never significant. No persistent microchimeric T cell clones were found, with a detection sensitivity of 80 to 100 clones per million clonotypes. The study used deep NGS to compare TCR beta repertoires of mothers and children, seeking features distinguishing related mother-child pairs from unrelated individuals. Mothers averaged roughly 40 +/- 4 years of age and children averaged around 10 +/- 4 years. After adapter ligation with NEBNext reagents, the libraries were sequenced on Illumina HiSeq 2000 with 100+100 nt paired-end reads. To prevent cross-contamination, the mother and child libraries were prepared one month apart and sequenced in separate runs. Between about 500,000 and 2,300,000 distinct TCR beta clonotypes were identified per donor. Naive TCR beta clonotypes were estimated from low-frequency clonotypes matched to each donor's FACS-determined naive share, without sorting.

Sequencing was performed on blood. This receptor chain uses TRBV3-1 and TRBJ1-4; 8 central nucleotides agree with TRBD1. This TCR derives from a boy aged 2 to 10 in good health. In nucleotides, the sequence is TGTGCCAGCAGCCAATCGGTGACAGGGGATTTTGAAAAACTGTTTTTT. Its translation reads: CASSQSVTGDFEKLFF.